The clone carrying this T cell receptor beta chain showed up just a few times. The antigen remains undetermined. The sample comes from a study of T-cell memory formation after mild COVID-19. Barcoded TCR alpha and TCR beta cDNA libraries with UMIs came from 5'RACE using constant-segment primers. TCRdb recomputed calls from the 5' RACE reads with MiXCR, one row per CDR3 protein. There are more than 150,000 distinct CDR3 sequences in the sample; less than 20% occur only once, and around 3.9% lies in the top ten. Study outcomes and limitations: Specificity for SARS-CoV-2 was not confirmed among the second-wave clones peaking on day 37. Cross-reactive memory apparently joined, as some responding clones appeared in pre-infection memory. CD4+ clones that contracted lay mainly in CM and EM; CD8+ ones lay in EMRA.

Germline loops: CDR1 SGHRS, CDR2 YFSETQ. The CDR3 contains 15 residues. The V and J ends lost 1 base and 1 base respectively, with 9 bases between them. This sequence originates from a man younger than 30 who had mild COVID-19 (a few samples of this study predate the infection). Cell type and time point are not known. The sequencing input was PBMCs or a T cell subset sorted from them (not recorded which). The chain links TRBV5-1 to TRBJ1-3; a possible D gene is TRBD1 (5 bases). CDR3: CASSLQGGSGNTIYF. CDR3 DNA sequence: TGCGCCAGCAGCTTGCAGGGTGGATCTGGAAACACCATATATTTT.